The present T cell receptor beta chain was sequenced within a study of PD-1 blockade in classical Hodgkin lymphoma. Study at large: Nivolumab was given intravenously to patients at 3 mg/kg every 2 weeks.

Study-level results: No one has yet defined what causes the repertoire differences, which may be disease activity or prior therapy. Reported findings placed baseline TCR diversity lower in newly diagnosed patients (compared with healthy donors).

All patients experienced relapse after autologous stem cell transplantation, and brentuximab vedotin exposure was variable. Clones were read by immunoSEQ multiplex PCR, and TCRdb kept only the in-frame ones, dropping some. The sample shows approximately 32,000 clones, roughly 82% of them seen only once. Notes on this clone: Its antigen remains unknown.

The ends lost 10 bases at V and 3 bases at J; junction bases unmatched: 15. The CDR3 covers 16 residues. J is TRBJ1-5 and V is TRBV5-3, with 8 bases matching TRBD1. TRBV5-3 is annotated as an ORF whose role is uncertain. The starting material was peripheral blood mononuclear cells (PBMCs), obtained at baseline. This TCR was recovered from a human donor with classical Hodgkin lymphoma. The CDR3 loop reads CAPPPPPGQDNQPQHF. The CDR3 coding sequence is TGTGCCCCGCCCCCACCCCCGGGACAGGACAATCAGCCCCAGCATTTT.